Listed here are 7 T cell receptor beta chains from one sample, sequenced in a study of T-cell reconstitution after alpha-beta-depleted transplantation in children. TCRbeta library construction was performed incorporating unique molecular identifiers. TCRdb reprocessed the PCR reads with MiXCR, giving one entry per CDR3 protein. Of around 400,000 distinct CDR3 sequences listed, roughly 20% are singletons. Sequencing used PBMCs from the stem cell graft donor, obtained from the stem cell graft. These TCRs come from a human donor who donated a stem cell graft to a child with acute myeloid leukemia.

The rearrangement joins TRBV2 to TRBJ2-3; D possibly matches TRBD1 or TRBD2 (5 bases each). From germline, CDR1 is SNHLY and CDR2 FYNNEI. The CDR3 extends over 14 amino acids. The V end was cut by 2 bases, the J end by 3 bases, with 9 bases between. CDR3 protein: CASSERGTTDTQYF. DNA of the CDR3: TGTGCCAGCAGTGAACGAGGGACGACAGATACGCAGTATTTT.

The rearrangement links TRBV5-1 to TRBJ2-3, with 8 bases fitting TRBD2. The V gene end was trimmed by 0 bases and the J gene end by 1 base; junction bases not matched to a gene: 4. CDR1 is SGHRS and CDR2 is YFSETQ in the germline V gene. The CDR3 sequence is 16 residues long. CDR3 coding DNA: TGCGCCAGCAGCTTGGAAGTAGCGGGACGCACAGATACGCAGTATTTT. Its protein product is CASSLEVAGRTDTQYF.

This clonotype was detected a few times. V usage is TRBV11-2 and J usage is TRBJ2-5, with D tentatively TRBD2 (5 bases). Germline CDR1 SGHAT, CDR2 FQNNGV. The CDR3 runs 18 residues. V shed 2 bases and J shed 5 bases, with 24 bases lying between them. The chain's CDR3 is CASSLKRTASGFEETQYF. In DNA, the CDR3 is TGTGCCAGCAGCTTAAAGCGGACCGCCAGTGGGTTCGAGGAGACCCAGTACTTC.

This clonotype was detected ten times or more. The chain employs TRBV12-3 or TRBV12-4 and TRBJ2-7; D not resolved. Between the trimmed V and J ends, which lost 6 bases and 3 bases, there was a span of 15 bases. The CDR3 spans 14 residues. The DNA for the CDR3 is TGTGCCAGCAGCCCTATTGTGGAGATCTACGAGCAGTACTTC. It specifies CASSPIVEIYEQYF.

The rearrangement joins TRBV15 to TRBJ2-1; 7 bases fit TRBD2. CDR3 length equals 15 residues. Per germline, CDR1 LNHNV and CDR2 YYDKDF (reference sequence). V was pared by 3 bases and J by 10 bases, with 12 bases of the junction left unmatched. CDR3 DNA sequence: TGTGCCACCAGCAGGCCTGGGGAGGGGTCATGGGAGCAGTTCTTC. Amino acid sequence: CATSRPGEGSWEQFF.

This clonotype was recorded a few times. The CDR3 DNA is TGCGCCAGCAGCTTGGCCGGTCGAGGGAACACTGAAGCTTTCTTT. Translated: CASSLAGRGNTEAFF. The rearrangement links TRBV5-1 to TRBJ1-1, with D unclear. In germline, CDR1 is SGHRS, CDR2 YFSETQ. V dropped 0 bases and J dropped 1 base, with 10 bases sitting between them. The CDR3 length is 15 residues.

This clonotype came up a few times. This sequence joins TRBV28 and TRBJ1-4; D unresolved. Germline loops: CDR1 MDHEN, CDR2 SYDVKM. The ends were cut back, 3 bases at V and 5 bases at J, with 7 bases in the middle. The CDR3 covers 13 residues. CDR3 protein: CASSFVRNEKLFF. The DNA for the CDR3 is TGTGCCAGCAGTTTCGTCAGGAATGAAAAACTGTTTTTT.